This T cell receptor beta chain was captured by sequencing in a study of beta chain features in type 1 diabetes. Overall study findings and caveats: TCRB CDR3s from Type 1 diabetes patients were moderately but significantly shorter in all four CD4+ subsets. In comparison with healthy donors, patients had naive, central memory and Treg TCRB repertoires that appeared more similar.

Turning to this clone: Its target is not known.

Expressed TCRB transcripts got sequenced, as all isolated RNA was reverse transcribed. Clones were sequenced by immunoSEQ multiplex PCR, and TCRdb holds only the in-frame ones, with some missing. The sample contains hundreds of thousands of clones, more than 12% of which appear only once. The sample taken for sequencing was naive CD4+ T cells from blood. This clonotype originated in a young man with type 1 diabetes.

Written as DNA, the CDR3 is TGTGCCAGCAGCCCGCAGAACAACTATGGCTACACCTTC. Translating gives CASSPQNNYGYTF. The V and J genes are TRBV7-9 and TRBJ1-2; D is undetermined. The germline V gene encodes CDR1 SEHNR and CDR2 FQNEAQ (reference sequence). The V gene lost 5 bases and the J gene lost 2 bases, with 9 bases spanning the gap. This CDR3 comprises 13 residues.